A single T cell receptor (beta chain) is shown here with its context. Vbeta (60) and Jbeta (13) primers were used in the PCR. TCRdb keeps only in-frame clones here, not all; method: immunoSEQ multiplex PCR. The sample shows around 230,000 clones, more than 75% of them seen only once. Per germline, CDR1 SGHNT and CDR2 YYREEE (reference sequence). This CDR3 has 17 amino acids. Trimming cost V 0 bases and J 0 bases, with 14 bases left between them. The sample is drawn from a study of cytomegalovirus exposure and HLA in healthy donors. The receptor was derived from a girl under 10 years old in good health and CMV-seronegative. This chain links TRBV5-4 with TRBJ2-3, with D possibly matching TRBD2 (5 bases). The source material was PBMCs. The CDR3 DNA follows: TGTGCCAGCAGCTTGGCCGAGTCTAGCCGTAGCACAGATACGCAGTATTTT. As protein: CASSLAESSRSTDTQYF.